There are a few counts of the clone carrying this T cell receptor (beta chain). Its specificity is not known. This entry is derived from a study of cytomegalovirus exposure and HLA in healthy donors. Study overall: Clustering assigned 81% of the approximately 400 genotyped donors to the Caucasian-associated ancestry cluster.

Notes on the study in general: High sensitivity and specificity were reportedly achieved when the classifier diagnosed cytomegalovirus status.

The junction had 10 bases not matched to a gene; V was cut back by 9 bases and J by 5 bases. Germline V gene lookup returns CDR1 LNHNV and CDR2 YYDKDF (reference sequence). The length of the CDR3 is 15 residues. Vbeta (60) and Jbeta (13) primers were used in the PCR. TCRdb keeps only in-frame clones here, not all; method: immunoSEQ multiplex PCR. The table lists fewer than 250,000 clones, roughly 80% of them singletons. Material: PBMCs. The sequence came from a woman aged 25 to 39 in good health and CMV-seropositive. The chain has TRBV15 and TRBJ2-5, with TRBD2 identical over 12 bases. The CDR3 loop reads CATNRLAGVGETQYF. The CDR3 nucleotides read TGTGCCACGAACCGACTAGCGGGAGTAGGGGAGACCCAGTACTTC.